The sequence of this T cell receptor (beta chain) was determined in a study of blood T cell repertoires in COVID-19 (TCRdb year 2020). Background for the entire study: Samples covering the acute and convalescent phases of COVID-19 were provided by collaborators in the United States, Italy and Spain. Subjects who had been exposed to COVID-19, were actively infected with it, or had recovered from it provided the deeply sampled blood TCRbeta repertoires that made up the dataset. A de-identified subject ID, COVID-19 status, age in years and sex were almost always included in the sample metadata. The prospective study material was composed of cDNA or gDNA derived from T cells, B-cell-depleted T cells, or PBMCs. The repertoires were released in a freely available public database meant as a resource for research on the immune response to SARS-CoV-2. The samples were drawn from the first 160 participants of the ongoing ImmuneRACE study and from 1,254 subjects provided by 6 global collaborators. Where available, HLA class I and class II types were obtained from metadata supplied by the sample provider rather than from assay-based typing. The full study reports these points: Clinical and demographic metadata were provided uncurated, with the amount varying by source and participant.

TCRbeta CDR3 regions were amplified from genomic DNA by means of the immunoSEQ Assay, a bias-controlled multiplex PCR. The authors' pipeline ran thus. Nucleated cell counts per sample were estimated from amplification of reference gene primers within the assay. To quantify the absolute abundance of each unique TCRbeta CDR3 rearrangement, sequence reads were collapsed and filtered. For each sample, productive Simpson clonality was calculated by taking the square root of Simpson's diversity index across productive rearrangements. In its TCRdb copy, this immuneACCESS table keeps in-frame sequences only and misses some clones. Where compared with another copy, unresolved V genes explain less than half of these, and the others have no known cause. D and trimming come from the DNA, and the V and J calls and clone size come from that table. The sample profile shows 65,000 to 75,000 clones; more than 90% of them were found once. The ten largest clones represent about 12% of the sample.

Each collaborating institution followed its own protocols to collect whole blood in K2EDTA tubes. For TCRbeta analysis, collaborators shipped samples as frozen whole blood, isolated PBMCs, or DNA extracted from either of those sample types. CDR1 and CDR2, looked up from the germline V gene (reference sequence), are MNHNY and SVGAGI. The trim is 5 bases for V and 7 bases for J, with a gap of 11 bases between the germline ends. Including cysteine and phenylalanine, the CDR3 has 13 amino acids. Kept here is only the CDR3 DNA, which spans 39 bases and is read in frame from base 1. About this clone itself: Its antigen remains undetermined. There are no base qualities to consult, and no much larger clone falls within one base.

This TCR came from a human donor with active COVID-19. The donor label of this sample is uncertain. The sequencing input was peripheral blood. The rearranged segments are TRBV6-6 and TRBJ2-2; D gene: possibly TRBD2, on 5 matching bases. Read as DNA, the sequence is TGTGCCAGCAGTAAAGTGGGGAGCGGGGAGCTGTTTTTT. Its protein is CASSKVGSGELFF.